The rows below give T cell receptor beta chains drawn from one sample of a study of Graves' ophthalmopathy and Graves' hyperthyroidism. TCRdb redid the calling of the multiplex PCR reads with MiXCR, one entry per CDR3 protein. The table has some 350,000 distinct CDR3 sequences, 17% seen once; the top ten hold 2.4%. Sequencing input: peripheral blood. The receptors were sampled from an adult woman with stable Graves' hyperthyroidism. CDR3s include the opening cysteine and the closing phenylalanine or tryptophan.

v_call	cdr3_aa
TRBV27	CASSLPDRTDSYEQYF
TRBV9	CASSVDRTGGNPLHF
TRBV4-1	CASSQDRAGRVTGANVLTF
TRBV7-8	CASSPRGAGVAKNIKYF
TRBV12-3/TRBV12-4	CASSPMGPDGTQHF
TRBV12-3/TRBV12-4	CASSLEASRTGELFF
TRBV4-1	CASSQGFGEQYF
TRBV28	CASSLRKGVWTGNTIYF
TRBV5-1	CASSLALLAGKTGELFF
TRBV29-1	CSGLAPTKMNTEAFF
TRBV6-2/TRBV6-3	CASSPDSQSGYTF
TRBV6-1	CASNRREEVYEQFF
TRBV6-1	CATRGGLATYEQYF
TRBV24-1	CATSDFRWANTGELFF
TRBV7-6	CASFGRGRYGYTF